These 22 T cell receptor beta chains were sequenced from one sample in a study of blood T cell repertoires in COVID-19. Profiling relied on immunoSEQ multiplex PCR, and the TCRdb table lists in-frame clones only, not all of them. The data hold under 150,000 clones, with around 82% observed a single time. Sequencing was carried out using peripheral blood. The receptors were gathered from an older woman with acute or convalescent COVID-19.

The chain recombines TRBV6-6 with TRBJ2-1, with TRBD2 as a possible D gene (5 bases). In germline, CDR1 is MNHNY, CDR2 SVGAGI (reference sequence). The CDR3 is 13 amino acids. V dropped 8 bases and J dropped 3 bases, with 11 bases sitting between them. The CDR3 reads CASVREIYNEQFF. The DNA for the CDR3 is TGTGCCAGCGTGAGGGAGATCTACAATGAGCAGTTCTTC.

The chain recombines TRBV19 with TRBJ2-7; 10 bases fit TRBD2. This CDR3 region has 15 residues. Germline CDR1 LNHDA, CDR2 SQIVND (reference sequence). Trimming cost V 3 bases and J 2 bases; bases outside gene matches: 4. The DNA for the CDR3 is TGTGCCAGTAGTATCTTCAGCGGGAGGGCCTACGAGCAGTACTTC. It codes for CASSIFSGRAYEQYF.

The chain carries TRBV2 and TRBJ1-1, with a tentative D call TRBD1 (6 bases). CDR1 is SNHLY, CDR2 FYNNEI, per germline. The CDR3 spans 13 residues. V was clipped by 7 bases and J by 1 base, with 10 bases between them. DNA of the CDR3: TGTGCCAGCAAAAAACAGGGGAACACTGAAGCTTTCTTT. Amino acid sequence: CASKKQGNTEAFF.

This chain joins TRBV7-9 and TRBJ2-3; TRBD2 matches 14 bases. This CDR3 has 16 residues. Germline V gene sequence: CDR1 SEHNR, CDR2 FQNEAQ (reference sequence). Unmatched junction bases numbered 4, after V lost 3 bases and J lost 5 bases. The CDR3 DNA sequence: TGTGCCAGCAGCTTGGGACTAGCGGGAGCGATAGATACGCAGTATTTT. Encoded protein: CASSLGLAGAIDTQYF.

The chain has TRBV19 and TRBJ2-2; 7 bases map to TRBD1. This CDR3 has 17 residues. Germline V lookup: CDR1 LNHDA, CDR2 SQIVND (reference sequence). V gave up 5 bases and J gave up 1 base; unmatched junction bases: 10. The CDR3 spells CASSVGPGQLNTGELFF. As DNA, the CDR3 is TGTGCCAGTAGTGTAGGACCGGGACAGCTGAACACCGGGGAGCTGTTTTTT.

The sample holds a few counts of this clone. The rearrangement uses TRBV9 and TRBJ2-7; 11 nucleotides match TRBD1. The CDR3 has 15 residues. With 4 bases clipped from V and 5 bases from J, the junction kept 8 bases outside the gene matches. Germline CDR1 and CDR2: SGDLS and YYNGEE. The CDR3: CASSLYGQGAHEQYF. DNA for the CDR3: TGTGCCAGCAGCCTCTATGGACAGGGGGCCCACGAGCAGTACTTC. The full variable domain, completed using reference TRBV9 and TRBJ2-7, is DSGVTQTPKHLITATGQRVTLRCSPRSGDLSVYWYQQSLDQGLQFLIQYYNGEERAKGNILERFSAQQFPDLHSELNLSSLELGDSALYFCASSLYGQGAHEQYFGPGTRLTVT.

The chain couples TRBV6-2 or TRBV6-3 to TRBJ2-3, with a possible D match to TRBD2 (5 bases). Germline loops: CDR1 MNHEY, CDR2 SVGEGT. Trimming left V 0 bases short and J 6 bases short, with 7 bases between. The CDR3 is 13 residues long. This CDR3 is CASSYSGVDTQYF. In nucleotides, the CDR3 is TGTGCCAGCAGTTACTCCGGGGTGGATACGCAGTATTTT.

This clone showed up just a few times. V gene TRBV27 combines with J gene TRBJ2-5; TRBD1 aligns across 7 bases. CDR3 length: 15 residues. The V gene end was trimmed by 0 bases and the J gene end by 2 bases; junction bases not matched to a gene: 3. Germline V gene sequence: CDR1 MNHEY, CDR2 SMNVEV (reference sequence). CDR3 in DNA: TGTGCCAGCAGTTTATCGGGGACAGAACAAGAGACCCAGTACTTC. It yields the protein CASSLSGTEQETQYF.

Only a few counts were recorded for this clone. The V gene is TRBV2, the J gene TRBJ1-1; D is undetermined. This CDR3 region has 14 residues. V was shortened by 0 bases and J by 7 bases, with 12 bases between the two germline ends. Germline V gives CDR1 SNHLY, CDR2 FYNNEI. The CDR3 DNA reads as TGTGCCAGCAGTGAAGCGGTAAGACACCATGAAGCTTTCTTT. Its protein is CASSEAVRHHEAFF. Supplemented by reference TRBV2 and TRBJ1-1, the full variable domain reads EPEVTQTPSHQVTQMGQEVILRCVPISNHLYFYWYRQILGQKVEFLVSFYNNEISEKSEIFDDQFSVERPDGSNFTLKIRSTKLEDSAMYFCASSEAVRHHEAFFGQGTRLTVV.

V gene TRBV3-1 (or the pseudogene TRBV3-2) combines with J gene TRBJ2-7; tentative D call: TRBD1 (5 bases). The CDR3 has 16 residues. The V gene's germline CDR1 is LGHDT and CDR2 YNNKEL (reference sequence). Trimming pared 3 bases from V and 5 bases from J, leaving 20 bases between. The CDR3 sequence: CASSHRRFMGHHEQYF. The DNA of the CDR3 is TGTGCCAGCAGCCACCGCCGGTTTATGGGGCACCACGAGCAGTACTTC.

The chain uses TRBV5-1 and TRBJ1-4, with D perhaps matching TRBD1 (5 bases). This CDR3 comprises 14 residues. CDR1 is SGHRS, CDR2 YFSETQ, per germline. V was cut by 4 bases and J by 1 base, with 8 bases left in between. In DNA, the CDR3 is TGCGCCAGCAGCCCCCAGGGAACTAATGAAAAACTGTTTTTT. Amino acid sequence: CASSPQGTNEKLFF.

The chain joins TRBV7-3 to TRBJ1-1; the match to TRBD1 covers 8 bases. The CDR3 is made up of 14 amino acids. Germline V CDR1 and CDR2: SGHTA, FQGTGA. The junction had 1 base not matched to a gene; V was cut back by 3 bases and J by 1 base. The CDR3 is CASSLGTGNTEAFF. Written as DNA, the CDR3 is TGTGCCAGCAGCTTGGGGACAGGGAACACTGAAGCTTTCTTT.

This clone was seen a handful of times. This chain connects TRBV5-1 to TRBJ1-4; 10 bases are a match to TRBD1. The CDR3 extends over 15 amino acids. Germline V gene sequence: CDR1 SGHRS, CDR2 YFSETQ. Trimming took 7 bases from V and 6 from J; bases not matched to a gene: 9. This chain's CDR3 is CASSLLGTGDEKLFF. The CDR3 DNA is TGCGCCAGCTCGCTGTTGGGGACAGGGGATGAAAAACTGTTTTTT.

The chain joins TRBV2 to TRBJ2-3, with D maybe TRBD1 (5 bases). Per germline, CDR1 SNHLY and CDR2 FYNNEI. The CDR3 contains 17 residues. V shed 2 bases and J shed 3 bases, with 18 bases lying between them. CDR3 loop: CASSESYGTGITDTQYF. The CDR3, as DNA: TGTGCCAGCAGTGAATCTTACGGAACAGGTATAACAGATACGCAGTATTTT.

The genes are TRBV9 and TRBJ1-3; D ambiguous. The V and J ends lost 4 bases and 0 bases respectively, with 11 bases between them. There are 15 residues in the CDR3. Germline V gene data show CDR1 as SGDLS and CDR2 as YYNGEE. The CDR3: CASSRVVDSGNTIYF. DNA of the CDR3: TGTGCCAGCAGCCGGGTAGTGGACTCTGGAAACACCATATATTTT. The whole variable domain, filled in from reference TRBV9 and TRBJ1-3, reads DSGVTQTPKHLITATGQRVTLRCSPRSGDLSVYWYQQSLDQGLQFLIQYYNGEERAKGNILERFSAQQFPDLHSELNLSSLELGDSALYFCASSRVVDSGNTIYFGEGSWLTVV.

Turning to this clone: The same CDR3 also results from other DNA sequences found in this sample. The rearrangement joins TRBV7-6 to TRBJ1-4; 11 bases are a match to TRBD1. J lost 8 bases, V lost 5 bases, and 4 bases had no gene match. Germline CDR1 and CDR2: SGHVS and FNYEAQ. The CDR3 runs to 14 residues. CDR3 protein: CASSQGQGGEKLFF. As DNA, the CDR3 is TGTGCCAGCAGCCAGGGACAGGGGGGAGAAAAACTGTTTTTT. The whole variable domain, filled in from reference TRBV7-6 and TRBJ1-4, reads GAGVSQSPRYKVTKRGQDVALRCDPISGHVSLYWYRQALGQGPEFLTYFNYEAQQDKSGLPNDRFSAERPEGSISTLTIQRTEQRDSAMYRCASSQGQGGEKLFFGSGTQLSVL.

This clone was detected a few times. This chain connects TRBV23-1 to TRBJ1-1; no firm D call. TRBV23-1 belongs to the ORF category, with a function that is uncertain. V was pared by 2 bases and J by 1 base, with 14 bases between. The CDR3 runs to 16 residues. The DNA of the CDR3 is TGCGCCAGCAGTCAAGGGTCCAGGCTCAGGAACACTGAAGCTTTCTTT. This gives the protein CASSQGSRLRNTEAFF.

This chain uses TRBV27 with TRBJ2-2, with D perhaps matching TRBD1 (5 bases). There are 14 residues in the CDR3. Germline lookup yields CDR1 MNHEY and CDR2 SMNVEV (reference sequence). V was clipped by 3 bases and J by 1 base, with 6 bases between them. The CDR3 region is CASSLDMNTGELFF. The CDR3, as DNA: TGTGCCAGCAGTTTGGACATGAACACCGGGGAGCTGTTTTTT.

This clone was counted between two and nine times. The chain is built from TRBV7-3 and TRBJ1-1; weak D call: TRBD1 (5 bases). Germline V lookup: CDR1 SGHTA, CDR2 FQGTGA. V was clipped by 0 bases and J by 1 base, with 12 bases between them. This CDR3 comprises 16 residues. The CDR3: CASSLTGGSGNTEAFF. The CDR3 nucleotides read TGTGCCAGCAGCTTAACGGGGGGTAGTGGGAACACTGAAGCTTTCTTT.

The chain has TRBV6-1 and TRBJ1-2, with D possibly being TRBD1 (5 bases). The CDR3 has 14 amino acids. Deletions cut 1 base from V and 7 bases from J, with 13 bases between. CDR1 MNHNS and CDR2 SASEGT come from the germline V gene. This chain's CDR3 is CASSEEEGTSGYTF. The CDR3 DNA follows: TGTGCCAGCAGTGAAGAGGAGGGGACGTCTGGCTACACCTTC.

V gene TRBV24-1 combines with J gene TRBJ1-2; D perhaps matches TRBD1 (5 bases). In germline, CDR1 is KGHDR, CDR2 SFDVKD. V was trimmed by 6 bases and J by 8 bases, leaving 12 bases between them. There are 12 residues in the CDR3. CDR3 amino acids: CATSWGGSGYTF. The CDR3 DNA is TGTGCCACCAGTTGGGGGGGAAGCGGCTACACCTTC.

The genes are TRBV27 and TRBJ2-7; 9 bases align to TRBD1. Germline lookup yields CDR1 MNHEY and CDR2 SMNVEV (reference sequence). The CDR3 length is 13 residues. Trimming at V came to 6 bases and at J to 3 bases, leaving 3 bases not matched to a gene. The CDR3 loop is CASSRDRVYEQYF. The CDR3 DNA sequence: TGTGCCAGCAGCCGGGACAGGGTCTACGAGCAGTACTTC.